A selection of T cell receptor beta chains follows, all from one sample in a study of cytomegalovirus exposure and HLA in healthy donors. Generated by immunoSEQ multiplex PCR, the TCRdb table keeps only in-frame clones and is missing some. The sample holds over 130,000 clones, 61% seen once. Sequencing input: PBMCs. These receptors were collected from a male donor in good health and CMV-seronegative. Each CDR3 is given without its conserved first and last residue. The order of the fields is V gene, J gene, CDR3 protein.

TRBV5-6,TRBJ2-1,ASSPDSGSGYNEQF
TRBV4-1,TRBJ1-2,ASSQVGTGTNYGYT
TRBV30,TRBJ1-2,AWSARGAEDGYT
TRBV19,TRBJ1-5,ASSIGGRGTQPQH
TRBV7-2,TRBJ1-3,ASRDRRTGNTIY
TRBV7-2,TRBJ2-7,ASSPGLGYEQY
TRBV11-1,TRBJ1-1,ASSLLRGTEAF
TRBV6-6,TRBJ2-3,ASSYPDHGYTDTQY
TRBV10-3,TRBJ2-5,AINIAGLRETQY
TRBV7-9,TRBJ1-2,ASSSTGAGYT
TRBV5-1,TRBJ2-1,ASSLGPYNEQF
TRBV5-1,TRBJ2-5,ASSLFAGQETQY
TRBV7-3,TRBJ1-6,ASSTGSNNSPLH
TRBV20-1,TRBJ2-7,SASRDYEQY
TRBV10-1,TRBJ2-3,ASSDRLETPDTQY
TRBV2,TRBJ2-1,ASSDPGQGIANEQF
TRBV10-3,TRBJ1-6,AISARDSPLH
TRBV13,TRBJ2-7,ASSYITEQGREQY
TRBV6-1,TRBJ2-5,ASSEGAGEETQY
TRBV4-1,TRBJ2-5,ASSQAPQRGDGETQY
TRBV2,TRBJ2-1,ASSSDRYNEQF
TRBV9,TRBJ1-6,ASSVAGGYNSPLH
TRBV6-1,TRBJ2-7,ASSDLGAGVYEQY
TRBV11-1,TRBJ1-1,ASSLGGRPRSDEAF
TRBV7-2,TRBJ1-1,ASSSPGDPEAF
TRBV7-3,TRBJ1-2,ASSGGTDYGYT
TRBV11-2,TRBJ1-2,ASSQDRVYGYT
TRBV19,TRBJ1-2,ASSMGLMNYGYT
TRBV2,TRBJ1-6,ATRLDSPLH
TRBV4-1,TRBJ2-7,ASSKNTGLAREQY
TRBV4-2,TRBJ2-5,ASSQEGGGHETQY
TRBV5-8,TRBJ2-5,ASSSGLAGIETQY
TRBV18,TRBJ2-4,ASSPPIGGENIQY
TRBV4-3,-,ASSQQIAGTYEQY
TRBV28,TRBJ2-3,ASSLGTQGQY
TRBV9,TRBJ1-1,ASSVGEDGTYTEAF
TRBV4-1,TRBJ2-3,ASSPSGGGITDTQY
TRBV15,TRBJ1-6,ATSRRQGAPPYNSPLH
TRBV5-6,TRBJ2-2,ASSFGQANTGELF
TRBV7-3,TRBJ2-3,ASSPNPGTFSTDTQY
TRBV7-2,TRBJ2-5,ASSGGESGQETQY
TRBV5-6,TRBJ1-1,ASSTNRLDRAGPF
TRBV6-1,TRBJ1-2,ASSLTGPYGYT
TRBV5-1,TRBJ2-2,ASSVGQITGELF
TRBV28,TRBJ1-5,ASRPHGGGRQPQH